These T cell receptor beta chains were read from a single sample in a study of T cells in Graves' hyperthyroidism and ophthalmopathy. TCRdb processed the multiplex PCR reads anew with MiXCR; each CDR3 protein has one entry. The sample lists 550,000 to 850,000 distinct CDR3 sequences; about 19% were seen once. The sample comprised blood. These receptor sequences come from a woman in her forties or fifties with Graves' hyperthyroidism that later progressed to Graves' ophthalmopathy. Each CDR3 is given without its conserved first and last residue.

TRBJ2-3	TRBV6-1	ASTLAGGADTQY
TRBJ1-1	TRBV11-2	ASSSGLGRNTEAF
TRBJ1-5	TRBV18	ASSPGTNNQPQH
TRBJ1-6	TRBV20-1	SARDEGYSYNSPLH
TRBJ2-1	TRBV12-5	ASGGPPGQGIEQF
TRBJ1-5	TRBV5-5	ASRPRLSVNNQPQH
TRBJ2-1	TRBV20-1	SARVNTQNYNEQF
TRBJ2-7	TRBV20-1	SADRTAGYEQY
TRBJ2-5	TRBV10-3	AISGGGAGETQY
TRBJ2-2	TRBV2	AISRASGVNTGELF
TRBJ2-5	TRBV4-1	ASSQTLRGETQY
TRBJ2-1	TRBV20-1	SARLGLAGVNEQF
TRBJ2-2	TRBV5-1	ASSVSTGVRAPF
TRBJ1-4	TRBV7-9	ASSLELVGSGEKLF
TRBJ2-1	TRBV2	ASSDSVPGNEQF
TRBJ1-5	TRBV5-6	ASSLVGAGGEGQPQH